The text below deals with one T cell receptor beta chain. The sample is drawn from a study of T cell responses to AZD1222 COVID-19 vaccine. Using immunoSEQ multiplex PCR, the repertoire was profiled, and TCRdb retains in-frame clones only, with some absent. This repertoire shows approximately 150,000 clones, around nine tenths found once; its top ten account for 4.5% to 6.5%. Germline V lookup: CDR1 KGHSH, CDR2 LQKENI. V dropped 2 bases and J dropped 7 bases, with 12 bases sitting between them. The CDR3 is made up of 15 amino acids. The rearrangement links TRBV18 to TRBJ1-6; possible D gene TRBD1, 5 bases. Sequencing was performed on peripheral blood, taken on day 0 of AZD1222 vaccination. The receptor was derived from an adult in good health. The CDR3 DNA reads as TGTGCCAGCTCACCAATGGGGGATTTGAATTCACCCCTCCACTTT. It codes for CASSPMGDLNSPLHF.